This T cell receptor beta chain was recorded in a study of cytomegalovirus exposure and HLA in healthy donors. General study findings and limits: The study listed approximately 170 cytomegalovirus-associated TCR beta chains.

Points on this clone: Its antigen is as yet unknown.

Germline values: CDR1 SGDLS, CDR2 YYNGEE. The CDR3 extends over 16 amino acids. Trimming removed 3 bases from V and 0 bases from J, with 12 bases in between. The primer mix had 60 Vbeta and 13 Jbeta primers. TCRdb's copy holds only in-frame clones and misses some; the assay was immunoSEQ multiplex PCR. The table shows 150,000 or so clones, with over 80% occurring only once. Sequencing was carried out using PBMCs. The chain couples TRBV9 to TRBJ1-4; perhaps TRBD1 as D (6 bases). The origin of this receptor is a man between 50 and 59 years old in good health and CMV-seropositive. The CDR3 reads CASSAGTFATNEKLFF. Here the CDR3 DNA reads TGTGCCAGCAGCGCTGGGACATTCGCAACTAATGAAAAACTGTTTTTT.